The clone carrying this TCR beta chain was seen just once. This sample is part of a study of PD-1 blockade in mismatch repair-deficient tumors. Sequenced by immunoSEQ multiplex PCR; TCRdb stores in-frame clones only, minus some. The sample yields tens of thousands of clones, around 80% seen once. The CDR3 has 12 residues. Trimming shortened V by 1 base and J by 10 bases, and 5 bases separated the two germline ends. Germline CDR1 reads SEHNR; CDR2 reads FQNEAQ (reference sequence). The chain employs TRBV7-9 and TRBJ1-6; D unresolved. The TCR originated in an adult with mismatch repair-deficient cancer. The material was PBMCs, obtained roughly 40 weeks after starting pembrolizumab. The CDR3 DNA reads as TGTGCCAGCAGCTTAGTAGAGTCACCCCTCCACTTT. It translates to CASSLVESPLHF. Supplemented by reference TRBV7-9 and TRBJ1-6, the full variable domain reads DTGVSQNPRHKITKRGQNVTFRCDPISEHNRLYWYRQTLGQGPEFLTYFQNEAQLEKSRLLSDRFSAERPKGSFSTLEIQRTEQGDSAMYLCASSLVESPLHFGNGTRLTVT.